One T cell receptor (beta chain) is described in this entry. Authors' analysis steps: Amplification of reference gene primers provided the estimated nucleated cell counts. The repertoire was sequenced with immunoSEQ multiplex PCR; TCRdb's copy has only in-frame clones and lacks some. V, J and clone size are taken as reported in that table, and D and trimming were inferred from the DNA itself. This table has approximately 230,000 clones, nearly 90% appearing once. J was trimmed by 7 bases and V by 4 bases; bases with no gene match: 6. CDR1 and CDR2 from the germline V gene are SGHRS and YFSETQ. CDR3 length: 15 amino acids. This entry is derived from a study of blood T cell repertoires in COVID-19. Study at large: The United States, Italy and Spain were the sources of the acute and convalescent COVID-19 samples. T cells, B-cell-depleted T cells, or PBMCs supplied cDNA or gDNA.

The sequence came from a man between 18 and 35 years old with active or convalescent COVID-19. The chain carries TRBV5-1 and TRBJ2-1; TRBD2 matches 12 bases. The sequencing input was peripheral blood. The CDR3 is CASSQGLAGLNEQFF. As DNA, the CDR3 is TGCGCCAGCAGCCAAGGACTAGCGGGGCTAAATGAGCAGTTCTTC.